This T cell receptor beta chain is from a study of Graves' ophthalmopathy and Graves' hyperthyroidism. Between the trimmed V and J ends, which lost 6 bases and 6 bases, there was a span of 18 bases. CDR1 is MNHEY and CDR2 is SVGAGI in the germline V gene. This CDR3 is 14 amino acids long. Many counts were recorded for this clonotype. Its antigen remains unidentified. The diagnosis was founded upon clinical symptoms, serum thyroxine, TRAb, thyroid ultrasound and orbital computed tomography. RNA transcripts yielded amplified TCR beta CDR3 regions. RT-PCR in the first round used HTBI primers; a second-round multiplex PCR followed. TCRdb re-derived calls from the multiplex PCR reads in MiXCR, one entry per CDR3 protein. The sample has about 170,000 distinct CDR3 sequences; approximately 38% are singletons. Findings and caveats of the study: Blood also held most thyroid clonotypes expanded above 0.001 frequency. The model's ophthalmopathy progression predictions had roughly 69% sensitivity and less than 85% specificity.

The sequence derives from a woman in her thirties or forties with Graves' ophthalmopathy. The gene calls are TRBV6-5 and TRBJ2-7; D may be TRBD1 (6 bases). The source material was peripheral blood. DNA for the CDR3: TGTGCCAGCAGCTGGGGGCGGCCCCCTGGCGAGCAGTACTTC. Its protein product is CASSWGRPPGEQYF.